Below are 14 T cell receptor beta chains sequenced from a single sample in a study of PD-L1 blockade in urothelial cancer. TCRdb's table, derived via immunoSEQ multiplex PCR, lists solely in-frame clones and lacks some. The sample carries 17,000 or so clones, roughly 87% recorded once. Sequencing was performed on PBMCs, taken around atezolizumab (anti-PD-L1) treatment. Source of these receptors: a middle-aged man with urothelial cancer.

V is TRBV5-1 and J is TRBJ2-7; D ambiguous. Germline V gene lookup returns CDR1 SGHRS and CDR2 YFSETQ. This CDR3 comprises 12 residues. Trimming shortened V by 3 bases and J by 3 bases, and 7 bases separated the two germline ends. As DNA, the CDR3 is TGCGCCAGCAGCTCGGAGCACTACGAGCAGTACTTC. Translation gives CASSSEHYEQYF. The full variable domain, in which reference TRBV5-1 and TRBJ2-7 provide the parts outside the CDR3, is KAGVTQTPRYLIKTRGQQVTLSCSPISGHRSVSWYQQTPGQGLQFLFEYFSETQRNKGNFPGRFSGRQFSNSRSEMNVSTLELGDSALYLCASSSEHYEQYFGPGTRLTVT.

The rearrangement uses TRBV27 and TRBJ2-5; TRBD2 aligns across 14 bases. V trimming: 5 bases; J trimming: 5 bases; junction bases outside the gene matches: 7. CDR3 size: 16 residues. Per the germline V gene, CDR1 is MNHEY and CDR2 is SMNVEV (reference sequence). The CDR3 loop reads CASSRGTSGRSETQYF. CDR3 in DNA: TGTGCCAGCAGTCGAGGGACTAGCGGGAGATCGGAGACCCAGTACTTC.

This clone appeared a single time. The CDR3 sequence: CASSQDWGGVQPQHF. The CDR3 coding sequence is TGCGCCAGCAGCCAAGATTGGGGGGGGGTTCAGCCCCAGCATTTT. The genes are TRBV4-1 and TRBJ1-5; D perhaps matches TRBD1 (5 bases). This CDR3 contains 15 residues. Deletions cut 0 bases from V and 6 bases from J, with 12 bases between. CDR1 is MGHRA, CDR2 YSYEKL, per germline.

V usage is TRBV23-1 and J usage is TRBJ2-6, with D possibly matching TRBD2 (6 bases). TRBV23-1 is labeled an ORF, and its function is uncertain. Trimming left V 4 bases short and J 8 bases short, with 27 bases between. CDR3 size: 19 residues. CDR3 in amino acids: CASSLLPGGWINVTNVLTF. In DNA, the CDR3 is TGCGCCAGCAGTCTCTTACCCGGGGGATGGATAAACGTTACCAACGTCCTGACTTTC.

The rearrangement links TRBV19 to TRBJ2-1; 14 nucleotides agree with TRBD2. Per germline, CDR1 LNHDA and CDR2 SQIVND (reference sequence). V was clipped by 4 bases and J by 8 bases; unmatched bases: 4. The length of the CDR3 is 15 residues. CDR3 sequence (DNA): TGTGCCAGTAGTAGGACTAGCGGGGGGCCCTATGAGCAGTTCTTC. Its protein is CASSRTSGGPYEQFF.

This chain joins TRBV7-2 and TRBJ1-4; perhaps TRBD1 as D (5 bases). CDR1 is SGHTA and CDR2 is FQGNSA in the germline V gene. The CDR3 consists of 14 residues. The ends were cut back, 7 bases at V and 8 bases at J, with 17 bases in the middle. The CDR3: CASTLGGIGEKLFF. The CDR3 DNA is TGTGCCAGCACCCTGGGGGGGATAGGGGAAAAACTGTTTTTT.

This chain joins TRBV9 and TRBJ1-4, with D possibly matching TRBD1 (6 bases). Trimming pared 3 bases from V and 7 bases from J, leaving 13 bases between. The CDR3 consists of 14 residues. The germline CDR1 and CDR2 sequences are SGDLS and YYNGEE. DNA of the CDR3: TGTGCCAGCAGCGACACAGGGAGGGGTGAAAAACTGTTTTTT. Encoded protein: CASSDTGRGEKLFF.

This chain links TRBV9 with TRBJ1-2, with D possibly TRBD1 on 6 matching bases. The CDR3 loop spans 15 amino acids. The V gene lost 3 bases and the J gene lost 1 base, with 13 bases spanning the gap. CDR1 and CDR2 (germline): SGDLS, YYNGEE. The CDR3 DNA is TGTGCCAGCAGCGAAGGAGCCAGGGGTAACTATGGCTACACCTTC. Protein product: CASSEGARGNYGYTF. The whole variable domain, filled in from reference TRBV9 and TRBJ1-2, reads DSGVTQTPKHLITATGQRVTLRCSPRSGDLSVYWYQQSLDQGLQFLIQYYNGEERAKGNILERFSAQQFPDLHSELNLSSLELGDSALYFCASSEGARGNYGYTFGSGTRLTVV.

The rearrangement links TRBV23-1 to TRBJ2-1; 8 positions match TRBD1. TRBV23-1 is recorded as an ORF, its role being uncertain. The CDR3 is 17 residues long. With V trimmed by 4 bases and J by 1 base, 9 bases remained unmatched. CDR3 residues: CASSPGAQGASYNEQFF. Here the CDR3 DNA reads TGCGCCAGCAGTCCTGGGGCGCAGGGGGCTTCCTACAATGAGCAGTTCTTC.

The gene calls are TRBV28 and TRBJ2-2, with D possibly matching TRBD1 (6 bases). The length of the CDR3 is 17 residues. Per germline, CDR1 MDHEN and CDR2 SYDVKM. Trimming left V 4 bases short and J 5 bases short, with 20 bases between. This CDR3 reads CASSSPQGLVLTGELFF. The CDR3 region has the DNA TGTGCCAGCAGTTCCCCCCAGGGGCTAGTTTTAACCGGGGAGCTGTTTTTT.

V usage is TRBV6-5 and J usage is TRBJ2-7; 10 bases agree with TRBD1. V shed 6 bases and J 5 bases; nucleotides not matched to a gene: 7. The CDR3 sequence is 14 residues long. Germline CDR1 is MNHEY and CDR2 is SVGAGI. The CDR3, as DNA: TGTGCCAGCAGCCGACAGGGGGCTGTCCACGAGCAGTACTTC. Translation gives CASSRQGAVHEQYF.

The chain employs TRBV28 and TRBJ2-7; 7 bases map to TRBD2. The germline V gene has CDR1 MDHEN and CDR2 SYDVKM. The CDR3 is 14 residues long. V lost 4 bases to trimming and J lost 3 bases; unmatched junction nucleotides: 6. As DNA, the CDR3 is TGTGCCAGCAGTTCTGGACTAGTCCGCTACGAGCAGTACTTC. Translating it yields CASSSGLVRYEQYF.

This chain uses TRBV7-2 with TRBJ1-3; no clear D. The germline V gene encodes CDR1 SGHTA and CDR2 FQGNSA. V was clipped by 7 bases and J by 4 bases, with 8 bases between them. The CDR3 totals 12 residues. CDR3 amino acids: CASTSLGNTIYF. CDR3 DNA: TGTGCCAGCACTAGCCTGGGAAACACCATATATTTT.

The chain recombines TRBV9 with TRBJ2-2; no definite D call. The CDR3 contains 14 residues. Germline lookup yields CDR1 SGDLS and CDR2 YYNGEE. V shed 1 base and J shed 1 base, with 5 bases lying between them. This chain's CDR3 is CASSVSGNTGELFF. As DNA, the CDR3 is TGTGCCAGCAGCGTATCCGGGAACACCGGGGAGCTGTTTTTT.